Below are 14 T cell receptor beta chains sequenced from a single sample in a study. Cells sorted as Tregs were CD4+, CD25+ and CD127-/low. In TCRdb, the 5' RACE reads were re-called with MiXCR into one record per CDR3 protein. The sample records around 9,000 distinct CDR3 sequences, roughly 51% being singletons. The sequenced sample was Tregs sorted from a lymph node. These receptors were collected from a female donor with breast cancer.

This chain connects TRBV28 to TRBJ2-1, with 8 bases lining up with TRBD1. The junction had 13 bases not matched to a gene; V was cut back by 6 bases and J by 9 bases. The CDR3 is 15 amino acids. Per germline, CDR1 MDHEN and CDR2 SYDVKM. DNA for the CDR3: TGTGCCAGCAGCCTTCCCGGACAGGGCTTTGGTGAGCAGTTCTTC. It encodes CASSLPGQGFGEQFF. Together with reference TRBV28 and TRBJ2-1, the CDR3 gives the full variable domain: DVKVTQSSRYLVKRTGEKVFLECVQDMDHENMFWYRQDPGLGLRLIYFSYDVKMKEKGDIPEGYSVSREKKERFSLILESASTNQTSMYLCASSLPGQGFGEQFFGPGTRLTVL.

This clonotype came up a few times. This chain connects TRBV5-1 to TRBJ1-1, with 7 bases fitting TRBD1. The V and J ends lost 7 bases and 4 bases, in that order; junction bases with no gene match: 4. The CDR3 length is 12 residues. The germline V gene encodes CDR1 SGHRS and CDR2 YFSETQ. CDR3 nucleotides: TGCGCCAGCCAGGGGGGTGGCACTGAAGCTTTCTTT. This codes for CASQGGGTEAFF.

This clonotype was seen a handful of times. V is TRBV20-1 and J is TRBJ2-5; 14 bases line up with TRBD2. V lost 6 bases to trimming and J lost 5 bases; unmatched junction nucleotides: 11. CDR1 and CDR2 from the germline V gene are DFQATT and SNEGSKA (reference sequence). The CDR3 is 16 amino acids. The CDR3 spells CSAEGLAGVARETQYF. CDR3 in DNA: TGCAGTGCGGAGGGACTAGCGGGAGTTGCGCGGGAGACCCAGTACTTC.

V usage is TRBV5-1 and J usage is TRBJ2-1; 9 bases agree with TRBD2. The germline gives CDR1 SGHRS, CDR2 YFSETQ. V shed 1 base and J 1 base; nucleotides not matched to a gene: 15. The CDR3 length is 20 residues. DNA of the CDR3: TGCGCCAGCAGCTTGCGGTTTGTAGCGGGAGTCGTAGGGTCCTACAATGAGCAGTTCTTC. It codes for CASSLRFVAGVVGSYNEQFF. Full variable domain (outside the CDR3, taken from reference TRBV5-1 and TRBJ2-1): KAGVTQTPRYLIKTRGQQVTLSCSPISGHRSVSWYQQTPGQGLQFLFEYFSETQRNKGNFPGRFSGRQFSNSRSEMNVSTLELGDSALYLCASSLRFVAGVVGSYNEQFFGPGTRLTVL.

This sequence joins TRBV7-9 and TRBJ1-5; tentatively, D is TRBD1 (6 bases). This CDR3 has 12 residues. V was shortened by 4 bases and J by 9 bases, with 10 bases between the two germline ends. CDR1 is SEHNR and CDR2 is FQNEAQ in the germline V gene (reference sequence). The CDR3 nucleotides are TGTGCCAGCAGCTCCGGGGGGCCGCCCCAGCATTTT. Translating it yields CASSSGGPPQHF.

This rearrangement joins TRBV7-2 to TRBJ2-2; 9 bases match TRBD1. Germline loops: CDR1 SGHTA, CDR2 FQGNSA. The CDR3 is 14 residues long. V was clipped by 5 bases and J by 4 bases; unmatched bases: 2. The CDR3 here is CASSPGQGTGELFF. The CDR3 bases are TGTGCCAGCAGCCCGGGACAGGGCACCGGGGAGCTGTTTTTT. The full variable domain, its missing parts supplied by reference TRBV7-2 and TRBJ2-2, is GAGVSQSPSNKVTEKGKDVELRCDPISGHTALYWYRQSLGQGLEFLIYFQGNSAPDKSGLPSDRFSAERTGGSVSTLTIQRTQQEDSAVYLCASSPGQGTGELFFGEGSRLTVL.

V gene TRBV25-1 combines with J gene TRBJ2-2; TRBD1 or TRBD2 may be the D gene (5 bases each). CDR3 length: 14 residues. Germline-derived CDR1 and CDR2 are MGHDK and SYGVNS. V dropped 3 bases and J dropped 4 bases, with 9 bases sitting between them. CDR3 region: CASSEGTGTGELFF. The DNA of the CDR3 is TGTGCCAGCAGTGAGGGGACCGGCACCGGGGAGCTGTTTTTT.

This rearrangement joins TRBV6-5 to TRBJ1-2; D not certain. V gave up 8 bases and J gave up 6 bases, with 16 bases separating them. This CDR3 has 13 residues. Germline V gene data show CDR1 as MNHEY and CDR2 as SVGAGI. As DNA, the CDR3 is TGTGCCAGCGCCGCGTCGGGGTTGGATGGCTACACCTTC. Protein: CASAASGLDGYTF.

This clonotype has just a few counts. J is TRBJ1-2 and V is TRBV5-6; weak D call: TRBD1 (6 bases). With 3 bases removed from V and 4 bases from J, the gap between germline ends came to 13 bases. The CDR3 is 14 residues long. Germline assignment: CDR1 SGHDT and CDR2 YYEEEE. CDR3 DNA sequence: TGTGCCAGCAGCTCCCCATGGACAGCCTATGGCTACACCTTC. Amino acid sequence: CASSSPWTAYGYTF.

The table lists this clonotype with a count of one. V usage is TRBV27 and J usage is TRBJ2-3; 9 bases agree with TRBD2. The germline gives CDR1 MNHEY, CDR2 SMNVEV (reference sequence). The CDR3 is 20 amino acids. Losses at the gene ends were 5 bases for V and 3 bases for J; bases not matched to a gene: 21. The CDR3 region has the DNA TGTGCCAGCAGTACGGGACTAGCCCGACAGCGGGATCGGGGGACAGATACGCAGTATTTT. Its protein product is CASSTGLARQRDRGTDTQYF.

The gene calls are TRBV7-2 and TRBJ2-3; the D is unclear. Trimming removed 4 bases at V and 2 bases at J, with 10 bases between. The germline gives CDR1 SGHTA, CDR2 FQGNSA. This CDR3 contains 14 residues. CDR3 DNA: TGTGCCAGCAGCTCCGCCGGAAACACAGATACGCAGTATTTT. Protein sequence: CASSSAGNTDTQYF.

The rearrangement links TRBV18 to TRBJ1-5, with TRBD1 as a possible D gene (5 bases). V dropped 1 base and J dropped 6 bases, with 10 bases sitting between them. The CDR3 contains 14 residues. Per the germline V gene, CDR1 is KGHSH and CDR2 is LQKENI. The CDR3 protein is CASSPLGGGQPQHF. In nucleotides, the CDR3 is TGTGCCAGCTCACCACTGGGGGGGGGTCAGCCCCAGCATTTT.

The sample holds one count of this clonotype. The chain combines TRBV20-1 with TRBJ2-7; D assignment may be TRBD1 or TRBD2 (5 bases each). The V gene lost 3 bases and the J gene lost 3 bases, with 15 bases spanning the gap. This CDR3 region has 14 residues. From germline, CDR1 is DFQATT and CDR2 SNEGSKA (reference sequence). The CDR3 nucleotides are TGCAGTGCTAGGGGGGTCGCACAGAACTACGAGCAGTACGTC. As protein: CSARGVAQNYEQYV.

This clonotype was seen more than once but under ten times. The V and J genes are TRBV6-2 or TRBV6-3 and TRBJ1-5; no clear D. The CDR3 sequence is 12 residues long. V was cut by 0 bases and J by 11 bases, with 8 bases left in between. CDR1 and CDR2 from the germline V gene are MNHEY and SVGEGT. The CDR3 DNA is TGTGCCAGCAGTTACTCCGGTGCGGCCCAGCATTTT. Protein product: CASSYSGAAQHF.